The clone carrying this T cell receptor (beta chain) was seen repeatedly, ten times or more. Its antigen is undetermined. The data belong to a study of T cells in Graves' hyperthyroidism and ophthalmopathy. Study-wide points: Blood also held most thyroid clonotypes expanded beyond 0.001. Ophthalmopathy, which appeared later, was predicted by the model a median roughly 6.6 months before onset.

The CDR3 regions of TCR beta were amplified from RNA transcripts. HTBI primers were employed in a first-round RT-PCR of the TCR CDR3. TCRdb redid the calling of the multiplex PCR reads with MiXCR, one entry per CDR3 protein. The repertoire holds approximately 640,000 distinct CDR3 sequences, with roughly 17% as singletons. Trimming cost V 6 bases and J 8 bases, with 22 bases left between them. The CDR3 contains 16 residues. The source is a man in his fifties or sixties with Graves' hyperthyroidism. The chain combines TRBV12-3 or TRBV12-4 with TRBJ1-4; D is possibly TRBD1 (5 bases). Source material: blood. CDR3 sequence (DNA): TGTGCCAGCAGCACTGCCCCCGGGACTTTAGGGGAAAAACTGTTTTTT. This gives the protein CASSTAPGTLGEKLFF.